These 6 T cell receptor beta chains were all obtained from the same sample, sequenced in a study of T cells after yellow fever vaccination (dated by TCRdb to the late 2010s). Receptor libraries were prepared by 5' RACE. Data came from an Illumina HiSeq 2500. TCRdb trimmed public reads at Q25 via fastp, called clones via MiXCR and kept in-frame beta chains. Entries that share a CDR3 protein sequence are merged under the most common genes and DNA. For this sample the table gives about 500,000 distinct CDR3 sequences, of which about 15% were detected only once. The top ten constitute 15% to 20% of the sample. The treatment or condition label for this specimen denotes: live attenuated yellow fever vaccine strain. The sequenced sample was PBMCs, obtained around 5 days after the first yellow fever vaccination. The receptors stem from a young man who received the YFV17D yellow fever vaccine.

In this sample, this clonotype turned up a few times. V and J are TRBV4-3 and TRBJ1-4; D unresolved. V lost 0 bases and J lost 2, with 19 bases in between. This CDR3 has 19 residues. Germline loops: CDR1 LGHNA, CDR2 YSLEER. CDR3: CASSQDLKMNWRTNEKLFF. The CDR3 bases are TGCGCCAGCAGCCAAGACCTAAAGATGAACTGGCGGACTAATGAAAAACTGTTTTTT.

This clonotype was observed a few times. V gene TRBV27 combines with J gene TRBJ2-3; no reliable D call. V was cut by 3 bases and J by 12 bases, with 19 bases left in between. From germline, CDR1 is MNHEY and CDR2 SMNVEV (reference sequence). The CDR3 length is 14 residues. Here the CDR3 DNA reads TGTGCCAGCAGTTTCGGCACCGAGGTCCCGGTCCAGTATTTT. Protein: CASSFGTEVPVQYF.

This clonotype appeared a few times. CDR3 protein: CATSERDGTEAFF. The CDR3 nucleotides read TGTGCCACCAGTGAAAGGGATGGCACTGAAGCTTTCTTT. The chain links TRBV24-1 to TRBJ1-1; D remains unclear. Germline V CDR1 and CDR2: KGHDR, SFDVKD. Trimming removed 4 bases from V and 4 bases from J, with 9 bases in between. The CDR3 sequence is 13 residues long.

On this clonotype: Just one base apart from a much larger clone, this may be a read error. This chain links TRBV5-1 with TRBJ2-5, with TRBD2 matching over 11 bases. CDR3 length: 17 residues. Looked up from germline, CDR1 is SGHRS and CDR2 is YFSETQ. V was pared by 4 bases and J by 3 bases, with 11 bases of the junction left unmatched. The CDR3 region is CASSVSLRLAGKETQYF. The CDR3 nucleotides are TGCGCCAGCAGCGTCTCCCTCAGACTAGCGGGGAAAGAGACCCAGTACTTC.

The gene calls are TRBV12-3 or TRBV12-4 and TRBJ2-7; D perhaps matches TRBD1 (6 bases). Trimming took 6 bases from V and 6 from J, leaving 12 bases between them. The CDR3 runs to 12 residues. CDR3 residues: CASRGAFSEQYF. The CDR3 DNA reads as TGTGCCAGCAGGGGGGCCTTCTCCGAGCAGTACTTC.

This clonotype has a handful of counts. The chain employs TRBV5-1 and TRBJ2-2; TRBD2 matches at 9 bases. After removal of 3 bases from V and 6 bases from J, the junction contained 9 bases not matched to a gene. The CDR3 extends over 16 amino acids. Germline-derived CDR1 and CDR2 are SGHRS and YFSETQ. The CDR3 here is CASSSVPGLAPGELFF. Here the CDR3 DNA reads TGCGCCAGCAGCTCCGTCCCGGGACTAGCTCCCGGGGAGCTGTTTTTT.